Shown below are 13 T cell receptor beta chains from a single sample sequenced in a study of blood T cell repertoires in COVID-19. Assay: immunoSEQ multiplex PCR; the TCRdb copy retains only in-frame clones and omits some. The sample records approximately 37,000 clones, around 83% being singletons. Sample: peripheral blood. Source of these receptors: a man aged 45-65 years in a cohort sampled during active COVID-19.

This chain links TRBV21-1 with TRBJ2-1; the table's D gene call, TRBD2, was not cross checked with the DNA. TRBV21-1 is a pseudogene. The CDR3 spans 15 residues. The CDR3 protein is CASSTVGGTDNEQFF. DNA for the CDR3: TGTGCCAGCAGCACCGTGGGGGGTACGGACAATGAGCAGTTCTTC.

J is TRBJ2-1 and V is TRBV5-1; maybe TRBD2 (6 bases). Germline-derived CDR1 and CDR2 are SGHRS and YFSETQ. This CDR3 comprises 12 residues. With 4 bases removed from V and 15 bases from J, the gap between germline ends came to 17 bases. The CDR3 nucleotides read TGCGCCAGCAGCGTTGGGGGGTCGATGATGTTCTTC. Its translation: CASSVGGSMMFF.

This chain uses TRBV7-3 with TRBJ2-1; TRBD2 matches 14 bases. After removal of 6 bases from V and 10 bases from J, the junction contained 8 bases not matched to a gene. The CDR3 totals 15 residues. Germline-derived CDR1 and CDR2 are SGHTA and FQGTGA. DNA for the CDR3: TGTGCCAGCAGTTCCTCGGGACTAGCGGGAGAGGAGCAGTTCTTC. As protein: CASSSSGLAGEEQFF.

The J gene is TRBJ2-1, the V gene TRBV10-3, with a tentative D call TRBD1 (6 bases). The CDR3 has 18 residues. Trimming pared 4 bases from V and 3 bases from J, leaving 22 bases between. Germline V gene sequence: CDR1 ENHRY, CDR2 SYGVKD. In DNA form, the CDR3 reads TGTGCCATCAGTGTCACGGGGCTGACAGGTATCGACTACAATGAGCAGTTCTTC. Its translation is CAISVTGLTGIDYNEQFF.

The genes are TRBV9 and TRBJ2-1, with D perhaps matching TRBD2 (5 bases). The CDR3 sequence is 15 residues long. The germline V and J ends were trimmed by 3 bases and 9 bases, with 19 bases remaining between them. Germline CDR1 reads SGDLS; CDR2 reads YYNGEE. The CDR3 sequence is CASSGHPSDFAEQFF. As DNA, the CDR3 is TGTGCCAGCAGCGGACACCCCTCGGACTTTGCTGAGCAGTTCTTC.

This chain joins TRBV3-1 (or the pseudogene TRBV3-2) and TRBJ2-2; D is unclear. CDR1 LGHDT and CDR2 YNNKEL come from the germline V gene (reference sequence). This CDR3 region has 13 residues. The germline V and J ends were trimmed by 4 bases and 1 base, with 4 bases remaining between them. The CDR3 protein is CASSLLNTGELFF. CDR3 in DNA: TGTGCCAGCAGCCTCTTGAACACCGGGGAGCTGTTTTTT.

In nucleotides, the CDR3 is TGTGCCAGCAGGCTAGCGGGGGGAGGGAATGAGCAGTTCTTC. Protein product: CASRLAGGGNEQFF. J is TRBJ2-1 and V is TRBV2, with 11 nucleotides matching TRBD2. Per the germline V gene, CDR1 is SNHLY and CDR2 is FYNNEI. Trimming cost V 6 bases and J 7 bases; bases outside gene matches: 5. The CDR3 consists of 14 residues.

J is TRBJ2-5 and V is TRBV28; D is perhaps TRBD2 (6 bases). Germline V CDR1 and CDR2: MDHEN, SYDVKM. This CDR3 comprises 14 residues. The V end was cut by 6 bases, the J end by 2 bases, with 13 bases between. The CDR3 nucleotides read TGTGCCAGCAGGCCGTCGGGAGATCAAGAGACCCAGTACTTC. Its translation: CASRPSGDQETQYF.

This clone appeared once. The chain uses TRBV11-2 and TRBJ2-2; weak D call: TRBD2 (5 bases). The CDR3 runs 19 residues. Germline V gene lookup returns CDR1 SGHAT and CDR2 FQNNGV. The germline V and J ends were trimmed by 6 bases and 2 bases, with 25 bases remaining between them. CDR3 region: CASRIGLRGFEINTGELFF. Written as DNA, the CDR3 is TGTGCCAGCAGGATCGGGCTGAGAGGGTTTGAGATCAACACCGGGGAGCTGTTTTTT.

This sequence joins TRBV28 and TRBJ2-3, with D hard to call. The CDR3 runs to 13 residues. Trimming pared 3 bases from V and 3 bases from J, leaving 7 bases between. Germline V gene data show CDR1 as MDHEN and CDR2 as SYDVKM. The CDR3 loop reads CASSFHITDTQYF. The CDR3 nucleotides are TGTGCCAGCAGTTTTCACATTACAGATACGCAGTATTTT.

This clone was found once. The chain's CDR3 is CASSVESSPTDTQYF. The CDR3 nucleotides read TGTGCCAGCAGCGTAGAATCTAGCCCCACAGATACGCAGTATTTT. The J gene is TRBJ2-3, the V gene TRBV9, with TRBD2 as a possible D gene (5 bases). CDR1 SGDLS and CDR2 YYNGEE come from the germline V gene. This CDR3 comprises 15 residues. V dropped 0 bases and J dropped 2 bases, with 10 bases sitting between them.

The rearrangement joins TRBV12-3 or TRBV12-4 to TRBJ2-1, with D unresolved. V was pared by 3 bases and J by 4 bases, with 7 bases between. CDR3 length equals 13 residues. CDR3 sequence: CASSFNSYNEQFF. In nucleotides, the CDR3 is TGTGCCAGCAGTTTCAACAGTTACAATGAGCAGTTCTTC.

The chain is built from TRBV4-2 and TRBJ2-7; D might be TRBD2 (5 bases). Between the trimmed V and J ends, which lost 3 bases and 6 bases, there was a span of 12 bases. The CDR3 is made up of 13 amino acids. Germline values: CDR1 LGHNA, CDR2 YNFKEQ. CDR3 bases: TGTGCCAGCAGCCAGACATCGGGAACCGAGCAGTACGTC. The encoded protein is CASSQTSGTEQYV.